The 30 T cell receptor beta chains below come from one sample, sequenced in a study of OX40 agonist ivuxolimab in advanced cancers. Libraries were built with the immunoSEQ multiplex PCR assay. What TCRdb holds here is the immuneACCESS table cut down to in-frame rearrangements. Part of the clones is not present; checked against another copy, under half of the missing clones reflect an unresolved V gene, and the others are unexplained. The sample table shows almost 70,000 clones, and more than 85% are seen once. The ten largest clones represent approximately 0.3% of the sample. The sequences come from CD4+ or CD8+ T cells sorted from blood, collected in a trial of the OX40 agonist ivuxolimab. Receptor source: an adult with an advanced solid tumor such as melanoma, head and neck, liver or kidney cancer.

The chain joins TRBV7-7 to TRBJ2-2; D gene unclear. This CDR3 comprises 13 residues. The V and J ends lost 5 bases and 5 bases respectively, with 9 bases between them. Germline assignment: CDR1 SSHAT and CDR2 FNYEAQ (reference sequence). CDR3 coding DNA: TGTGCCAGCAGCAAAAGACCGACCGGGGAGCTGTTTTTT. Protein product: CASSKRPTGELFF.

The rearrangement joins TRBV30 to TRBJ2-2; perhaps TRBD1 as D (5 bases). V was pared by 1 base and J by 0 bases, with 12 bases between. The CDR3 covers 16 residues. Germline assignment: CDR1 GTSNPN and CDR2 SVGIG (reference sequence). CDR3 sequence: CAWSGQSYANTGELFF. In DNA, the CDR3 is TGTGCCTGGAGTGGACAGAGTTATGCGAACACCGGGGAGCTGTTTTTT.

This clone was recorded only once. This chain links TRBV9 with TRBJ1-1; D might be TRBD1 (5 bases). Trimming took off 2 bases at V and 5 bases at J, with 13 bases between the two ends. The CDR3 is 14 amino acids. Germline loops: CDR1 SGDLS, CDR2 YYNGEE. The chain's CDR3 is CASSVWGGGTEAFF. Here the CDR3 DNA reads TGTGCCAGCAGCGTTTGGGGGGGTGGTACTGAAGCTTTCTTT.

The rearrangement uses TRBV29-1 and TRBJ2-7, with 9 bases that match TRBD1. CDR1 is SQVTM and CDR2 is ANQGSEA in the germline V gene. CDR3 size: 13 residues. Trimming at V came to 5 bases and at J to 5 bases, leaving 7 bases not matched to a gene. The CDR3 DNA reads as TGCAGCGTTTGGGGACAGGGATTCCACGAGCAGTACTTC. Translation: CSVWGQGFHEQYF.

V is TRBV15 and J is TRBJ1-6; the D is unclear. Germline V gene data show CDR1 as LNHNV and CDR2 as YYDKDF (reference sequence). Trimming stripped 3 bases from V and 5 bases from J, with 8 bases between. The CDR3 has 14 residues. The CDR3 sequence is CATSRGPNNSPLHF. As DNA, the CDR3 is TGTGCCACCAGCAGGGGCCCCAATAATTCACCCCTCCACTTT.

The chain carries TRBV11-1 and TRBJ2-7, with D possibly TRBD2 on 5 matching bases. The CDR3 is made up of 13 amino acids. Germline CDR1 SGHAT, CDR2 FQDESV (reference sequence). Deletions cut 5 bases from V and 3 bases from J, with 11 bases between. The CDR3 sequence is CASSRDPSYEQYF. CDR3 DNA: TGTGCCAGCAGCCGGGATCCGAGCTACGAGCAGTACTTC.

This chain joins TRBV10-3 and TRBJ2-2; 11 bases are a match to TRBD2. Per germline, CDR1 ENHRY and CDR2 SYGVKD. V was clipped by 11 bases and J by 6 bases; unmatched bases: 8. The length of the CDR3 is 14 residues. The CDR3 protein is CASRTSGSPGELFF. The DNA for the CDR3 is TGTGCCTCGAGAACTAGCGGGAGCCCCGGGGAGCTGTTTTTT.

V usage is TRBV19 and J usage is TRBJ2-7, with 7 nucleotides matching TRBD1. This CDR3 comprises 14 residues. The germline V gene has CDR1 LNHDA and CDR2 SQIVND (reference sequence). V lost 7 bases, J lost 3 bases, and 9 bases stayed unmatched. DNA for the CDR3: TGTGCCAGTACCTCGACAGGGTTAGTCTACGAGCAGTACTTC. It codes for CASTSTGLVYEQYF.

V usage is TRBV18 and J usage is TRBJ2-1, with D uncertain. Germline CDR1 reads KGHSH; CDR2 reads LQKENI. Trimming pared 3 bases from V and 0 bases from J, leaving 12 bases between. This CDR3 contains 16 residues. The chain's CDR3 is CASSPRSKTSYNEQFF. CDR3 DNA: TGTGCCAGCTCACCCCGGTCCAAGACCTCCTACAATGAGCAGTTCTTC.

To note about this clone: The same CDR3 is also encoded by other DNA sequences in this sample. The CDR3 sequence is CASTSTSGRDEQYF. The CDR3 DNA reads TGTGCCAGCACATCGACTAGCGGGAGGGACGAGCAGTACTTC. V usage is TRBV11-2 and J usage is TRBJ2-7, with 14 nucleotides matching TRBD2. The CDR3 runs to 14 residues. Germline V gene data show CDR1 as SGHAT and CDR2 as FQNNGV. The V gene end was trimmed by 7 bases and the J gene end by 5 bases; junction bases not matched to a gene: 4.

The V gene is TRBV28, the J gene TRBJ2-7; TRBD1 is a possible D gene (6 bases). CDR1 and CDR2 from the germline V gene are MDHEN and SYDVKM. Trimming left V 5 bases short and J 0 bases short, with 17 bases between. The length of the CDR3 is 16 residues. CDR3 residues: CASSPTQGRGSYEQYF. The CDR3 DNA follows: TGTGCCAGCAGTCCCACACAGGGTAGGGGCTCCTACGAGCAGTACTTC.

CDR3 region: CASSSAPGVQNEQFF. DNA of the CDR3: TGTGCCAGCAGCTCGGCGCCGGGAGTACAGAATGAGCAGTTCTTC. The chain recombines TRBV7-4 with TRBJ2-1, with TRBD2 as a possible D gene (6 bases). CDR1 and CDR2 from the germline V gene are SGHVT and SQSDAQ. V lost 4 bases to trimming and J lost 7 bases, with 17 bases between them. The CDR3 consists of 15 residues.

This clone appeared once. This chain links TRBV5-4 with TRBJ2-1; D ambiguous. The germline gives CDR1 SGHNT, CDR2 YYREEE (reference sequence). The CDR3 has 13 amino acids. Trimming took off 7 bases at V and 3 bases at J, with 11 bases between the two ends. CDR3 sequence reads: CASSPVGYNEQFF. In nucleotides, the CDR3 is TGTGCCAGCTCCCCGGTGGGCTACAATGAGCAGTTCTTC.

The genes are TRBV5-6 and TRBJ1-1; TRBD1 aligns across 11 bases. This CDR3 contains 15 residues. Germline V gene lookup returns CDR1 SGHDT and CDR2 YYEEEE. J gave up 3 bases and V 3 bases, and 4 bases lay outside the gene matches. The CDR3 loop is CASSSGQGADTEAFF. The CDR3 nucleotides are TGTGCCAGCAGCTCCGGACAGGGGGCGGACACTGAAGCTTTCTTT.

This clone was counted only a few times. The chain employs TRBV6-4 and TRBJ1-2, with D perhaps TRBD1 (6 bases). V shed 8 bases and J shed 0 bases, with 16 bases lying between them. The CDR3 runs 15 residues. CDR1 is MRHNA, CDR2 SNTAGT, per germline. CDR3 nucleotides: TGTGCCAGCCGAAGAGAGCAGGGGCCTAACTATGGCTACACCTTC. This translates into CASRREQGPNYGYTF.

CDR3 in amino acids: CASSEAGGNNQPQHF. The DNA of the CDR3 is TGTGCCAGCAGTGAAGCAGGGGGCAACAATCAGCCCCAGCATTTT. This chain joins TRBV6-1 and TRBJ1-5; TRBD1 matches 7 bases. CDR3 size: 15 residues. CDR1 is MNHNS, CDR2 SASEGT, per germline. V lost 0 bases and J lost 3; bases outside the gene matches: 2.

The chain has TRBV19 and TRBJ2-5, with TRBD1 matching over 9 bases. CDR1 LNHDA and CDR2 SQIVND come from the germline V gene (reference sequence). Trimming removed 5 bases from V and 5 bases from J; junction bases left unmatched: 6. The CDR3 loop spans 14 amino acids. The CDR3 sequence: CASSVGQGQETQYF. In DNA form, the CDR3 reads TGTGCCAGTAGTGTGGGACAGGGTCAGGAGACCCAGTACTTC.

The chain recombines TRBV18 with TRBJ1-4; 8 positions match TRBD1. The germline gives CDR1 KGHSH, CDR2 LQKENI. Trimming at V came to 4 bases and at J to 4 bases, leaving 8 bases not matched to a gene. This CDR3 region has 16 residues. The CDR3 DNA is TGTGCCAGCTCACGGACAGGGATCGGGCTTAATGAAAAACTGTTTTTT. Its translation: CASSRTGIGLNEKLFF. Full variable domain (missing parts from reference TRBV18 and TRBJ1-4): NAGVMQNPRHLVRRRGQEARLRCSPMKGHSHVYWYRQLPEEGLKFMVYLQKENIIDESGMPKERFSAEFPKEGPSILRIQQVVRGDSAAYFCASSRTGIGLNEKLFFGSGTQLSVL.

The chain uses TRBV5-5 and TRBJ2-2; 11 bases fit TRBD1. The CDR3 sequence is 18 residues long. Germline V lookup: CDR1 SGHKS, CDR2 YYEKEE (reference sequence). V lost 3 bases, J lost 0 bases, and 7 bases stayed unmatched. CDR3 in amino acids: CASSSHRTGGSNTGELFF. The CDR3 coding sequence is TGTGCCAGCAGCTCCCACCGGACAGGGGGCTCGAACACCGGGGAGCTGTTTTTT.

The V and J genes are TRBV5-1 and TRBJ1-1, with a weak D call TRBD1 (6 bases). This CDR3 region has 15 residues. With 0 bases removed from V and 3 bases from J, the gap between germline ends came to 12 bases. CDR1 is SGHRS, CDR2 YFSETQ, per germline. CDR3 in DNA: TGCGCCAGCAGCTTGGCCCCAGGGGCCTACACTGAAGCTTTCTTT. This sequence encodes CASSLAPGAYTEAFF.

Only one count was recorded for this clone. The chain has TRBV25-1 and TRBJ2-7, with 9 bases that match TRBD2. The CDR3 loop spans 15 amino acids. Germline lookup yields CDR1 MGHDK and CDR2 SYGVNS. The trim removed 6 bases at V and 3 bases at J, leaving 9 bases unmatched. The CDR3 loop reads CASRTSGQRDYEQYF. The CDR3 bases are TGTGCCAGCAGGACTAGCGGCCAGCGTGACTACGAGCAGTACTTC.

The J gene is TRBJ1-5, the V gene TRBV6-5, with 7 bases matching TRBD1. V was clipped by 5 bases and J by 9 bases; unmatched bases: 7. CDR1 and CDR2 from the germline V gene are MNHEY and SVGAGI. The CDR3 has 13 residues. The CDR3, as DNA: TGTGCCAGCAGTCTGGACAGGTACGTGCCCCAGCATTTT. It yields the protein CASSLDRYVPQHF.

The chain joins TRBV4-2 to TRBJ1-1; D is uncertain. The V and J ends lost 7 bases and 5 bases respectively, with 14 bases between them. CDR3 length: 13 residues. The V gene's germline CDR1 is LGHNA and CDR2 YNFKEQ. As DNA, the CDR3 is TGTGCCAGCACCGCAAGGGCTGATACTGAAGCTTTCTTT. Translating it yields CASTARADTEAFF.

This rearrangement joins TRBV9 to TRBJ2-7, with D tentatively TRBD2 (5 bases). The CDR3 sequence is 14 residues long. V lost 3 bases and J 2 bases, leaving 12 bases between the germline ends. Germline assignment: CDR1 SGDLS and CDR2 YYNGEE. CDR3 region: CASSGARAPYEQYF. In DNA form, the CDR3 reads TGTGCCAGCAGCGGGGCGCGGGCCCCCTACGAGCAGTACTTC.

Notes on this clone: Different DNA sequences within this sample yield the same CDR3. This sequence joins TRBV25-1 and TRBJ2-2, with D maybe TRBD2 (7 bases). Deletions cut 1 base from V and 3 bases from J, with 15 bases between. The germline V gene has CDR1 MGHDK and CDR2 SYGVNS. CDR3 size: 17 residues. The CDR3 here is CASSESRGGRDTGELFF. CDR3 in DNA: TGTGCCAGCAGTGAATCAAGGGGGGGAAGGGACACCGGGGAGCTGTTTTTT. Complete variable domain (other parts from reference TRBV25-1 and TRBJ2-2): EADIYQTPRYLVIGTGKKITLECSQTMGHDKMYWYQQDPGMELHLIHYSYGVNSTEKGDLSSESTVSRIRTEHFPLTLESARPSHTSQYLCASSESRGGRDTGELFFGEGSRLTVL.

This rearrangement joins TRBV19 to TRBJ1-2, with TRBD1 identical over 9 bases. The CDR3 totals 15 residues. Germline values: CDR1 LNHDA, CDR2 SQIVND (reference sequence). V was clipped by 5 bases and J by 6 bases; unmatched bases: 10. The CDR3 DNA is TGTGCCAGTAGTCCCGGGGGACAGGGCTTCGATGGCTACACCTTC. Protein: CASSPGGQGFDGYTF.

The chain employs TRBV28 and TRBJ2-3, with a tentative D call TRBD2 (6 bases). The CDR3 is 16 amino acids. CDR1 is MDHEN and CDR2 is SYDVKM in the germline V gene. Trimming cost V 4 bases and J 1 base, with 15 bases left between them. The CDR3 DNA reads as TGTGCCAGCAGTTCCGGGCGGCGGGGCCGCACAGATACGCAGTATTTT. Amino acids: CASSSGRRGRTDTQYF.

The chain carries TRBV10-3 and TRBJ2-5; possible D gene TRBD1, 6 bases. Trimming cost V 9 bases and J 4 bases, with 24 bases left between them. The CDR3 length is 16 residues. Germline values: CDR1 ENHRY, CDR2 SYGVKD. As DNA, the CDR3 is TGTGCCATAGGAAGCGGACGGGCAGGGGTGACAGAGACCCAGTACTTC. This gives the protein CAIGSGRAGVTETQYF.

The V gene is TRBV2, the J gene TRBJ1-1, with D possibly TRBD1 on 6 matching bases. V was cut by 2 bases and J by 8 bases, with 12 bases left in between. The CDR3 extends over 13 amino acids. The germline V gene encodes CDR1 SNHLY and CDR2 FYNNEI. For the CDR3, the DNA is TGTGCCAGCAGTGAATGGACAGCCCAAGAAGCTTTCTTT. It translates to CASSEWTAQEAFF.

The rearrangement uses TRBV29-1 and TRBJ2-1; 7 nucleotides align to TRBD1. This CDR3 region has 16 residues. V lost 5 bases and J lost 5; bases outside the gene matches: 15. CDR1 is SQVTM and CDR2 is ANQGSEA in the germline V gene. In DNA, the CDR3 is TGCAGCGTTCTGGGAAGCCGGGACAGAGTTAACAATGAGCAGTTCTTC. This gives the protein CSVLGSRDRVNNEQFF.